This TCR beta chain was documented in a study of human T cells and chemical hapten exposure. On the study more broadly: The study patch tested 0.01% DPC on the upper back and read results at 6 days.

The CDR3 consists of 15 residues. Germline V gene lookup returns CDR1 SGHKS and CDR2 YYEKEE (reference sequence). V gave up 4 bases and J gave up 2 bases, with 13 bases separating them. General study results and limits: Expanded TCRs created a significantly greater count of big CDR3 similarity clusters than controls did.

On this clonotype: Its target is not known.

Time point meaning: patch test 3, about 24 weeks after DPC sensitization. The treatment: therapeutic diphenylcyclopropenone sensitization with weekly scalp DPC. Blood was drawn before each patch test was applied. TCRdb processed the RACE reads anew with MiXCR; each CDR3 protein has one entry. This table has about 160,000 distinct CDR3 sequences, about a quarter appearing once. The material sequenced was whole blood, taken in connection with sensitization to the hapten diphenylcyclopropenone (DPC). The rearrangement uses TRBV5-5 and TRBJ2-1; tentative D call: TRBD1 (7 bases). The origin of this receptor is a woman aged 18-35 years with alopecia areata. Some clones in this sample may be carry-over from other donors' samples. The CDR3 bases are TGTGCCAGCAGCGGAGGCGGGACAGCCTACAATGAGCAGTTCTTC. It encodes CASSGGGTAYNEQFF.